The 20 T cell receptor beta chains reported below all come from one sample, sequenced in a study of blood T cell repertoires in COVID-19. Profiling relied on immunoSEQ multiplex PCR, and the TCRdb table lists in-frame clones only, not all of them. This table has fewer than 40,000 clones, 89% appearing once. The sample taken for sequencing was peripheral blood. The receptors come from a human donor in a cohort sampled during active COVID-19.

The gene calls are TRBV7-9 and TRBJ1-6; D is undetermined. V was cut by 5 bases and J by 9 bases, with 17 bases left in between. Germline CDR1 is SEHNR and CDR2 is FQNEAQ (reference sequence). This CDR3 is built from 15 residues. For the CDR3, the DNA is TGTGCCAGCAGCGTCGGCGGGTGGGGTGGTTCACCCCTCCACTTT. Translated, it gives CASSVGGWGGSPLHF.

CDR3 nucleotide sequence: TGTGCCAGCAGCTCCCCGCAGCGGGGGGTCACAGATACGCAGTATTTT. As protein: CASSSPQRGVTDTQYF. This chain uses TRBV7-2 with TRBJ2-3; 9 bases map to TRBD2. V lost 4 bases and J lost 2; bases outside the gene matches: 7. The CDR3 is made up of 16 amino acids. CDR1 SGHTA and CDR2 FQGNSA come from the germline V gene.

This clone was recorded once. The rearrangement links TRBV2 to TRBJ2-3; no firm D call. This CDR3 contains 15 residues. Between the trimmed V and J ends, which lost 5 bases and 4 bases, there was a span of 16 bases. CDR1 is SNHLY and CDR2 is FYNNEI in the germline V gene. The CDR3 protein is CASSIDGSRSDTQYF. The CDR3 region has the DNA TGTGCCAGCAGTATAGACGGCTCCAGGTCAGATACGCAGTATTTT.

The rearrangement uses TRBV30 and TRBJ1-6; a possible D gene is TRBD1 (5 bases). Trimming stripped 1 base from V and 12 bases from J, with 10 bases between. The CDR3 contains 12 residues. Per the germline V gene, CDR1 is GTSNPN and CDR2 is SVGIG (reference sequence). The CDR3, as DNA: TGTGCCTGGAGTGCGGGGGGGGAACCCCTCCACTTT. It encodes CAWSAGGEPLHF. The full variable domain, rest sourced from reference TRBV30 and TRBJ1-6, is SQTIHQWPATLVQPVGSPLSLECTVEGTSNPNLYWYRQAAGRGLQLLFYSVGIGQISSEVPQNLSASRPQDRQFILSSKKLLLSDSGFYLCAWSAGGEPLHFGNGTRLTVT.

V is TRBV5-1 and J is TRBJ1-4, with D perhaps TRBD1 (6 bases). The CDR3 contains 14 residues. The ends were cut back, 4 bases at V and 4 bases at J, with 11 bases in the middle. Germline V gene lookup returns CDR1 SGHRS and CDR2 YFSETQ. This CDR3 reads CASSEGGVNEKLFF. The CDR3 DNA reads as TGCGCCAGCAGCGAAGGGGGTGTTAATGAAAAACTGTTTTTT.

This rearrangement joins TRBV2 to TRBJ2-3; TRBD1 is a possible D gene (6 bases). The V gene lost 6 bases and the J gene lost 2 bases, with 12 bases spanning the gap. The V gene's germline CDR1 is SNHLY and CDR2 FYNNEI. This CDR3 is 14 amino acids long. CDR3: CASSVDRATDTQYF. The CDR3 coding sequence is TGTGCCAGCAGCGTGGACAGAGCCACAGATACGCAGTATTTT.

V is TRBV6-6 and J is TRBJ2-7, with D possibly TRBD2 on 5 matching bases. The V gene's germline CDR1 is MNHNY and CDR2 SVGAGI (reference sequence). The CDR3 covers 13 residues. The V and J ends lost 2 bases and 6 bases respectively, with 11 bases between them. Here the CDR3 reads CASSYGSSSEQYF. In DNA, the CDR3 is TGTGCCAGCAGTTACGGGAGCTCCAGCGAGCAGTACTTC.

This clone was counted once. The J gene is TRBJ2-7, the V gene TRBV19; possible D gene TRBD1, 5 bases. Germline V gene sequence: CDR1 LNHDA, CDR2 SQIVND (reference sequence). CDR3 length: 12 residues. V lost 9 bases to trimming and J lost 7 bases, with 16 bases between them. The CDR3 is CASGHLTGEQYF. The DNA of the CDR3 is TGTGCCAGCGGGCATCTTACAGGAGAGCAGTACTTC.

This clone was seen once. The chain's CDR3 is CSVKREGSEQYF. The CDR3 region has the DNA TGCAGCGTAAAGCGGGAGGGCAGCGAGCAGTACTTC. This chain joins TRBV29-1 and TRBJ2-7; 10 bases are shared with TRBD2. Germline CDR1 is SQVTM and CDR2 is ANQGSEA. Losses at the gene ends were 6 bases for V and 6 bases for J; bases not matched to a gene: 5. CDR3 size: 12 residues.

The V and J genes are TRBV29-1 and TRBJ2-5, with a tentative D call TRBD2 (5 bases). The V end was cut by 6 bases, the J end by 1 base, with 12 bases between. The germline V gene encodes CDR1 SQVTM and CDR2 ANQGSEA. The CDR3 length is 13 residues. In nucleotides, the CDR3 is TGCAGCGTCGGACTGCTAACCCAAGAGACCCAGTACTTC. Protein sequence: CSVGLLTQETQYF.

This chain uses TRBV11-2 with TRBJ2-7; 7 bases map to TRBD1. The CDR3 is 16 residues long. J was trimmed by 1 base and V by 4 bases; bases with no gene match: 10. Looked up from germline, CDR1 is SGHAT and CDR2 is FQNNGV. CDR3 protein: CASSSLRGQFSYEQYF. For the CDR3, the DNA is TGTGCCAGCAGCTCTCTAAGGGGGCAGTTTTCCTACGAGCAGTACTTC.

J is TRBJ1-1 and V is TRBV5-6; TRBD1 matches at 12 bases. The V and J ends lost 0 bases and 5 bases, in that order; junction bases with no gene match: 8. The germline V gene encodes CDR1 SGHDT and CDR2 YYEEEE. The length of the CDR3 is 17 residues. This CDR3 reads CASSLAGTGGFVTEAFF. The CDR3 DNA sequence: TGTGCCAGCAGCTTGGCCGGGACAGGGGGCTTTGTTACTGAAGCTTTCTTT.

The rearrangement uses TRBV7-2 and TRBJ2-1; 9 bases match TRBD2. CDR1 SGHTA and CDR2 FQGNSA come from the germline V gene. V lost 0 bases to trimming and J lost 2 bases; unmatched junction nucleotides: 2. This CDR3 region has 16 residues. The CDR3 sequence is CASSLASSGTYNEQFF. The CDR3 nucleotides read TGTGCCAGCAGCTTAGCGTCTAGCGGGACCTACAATGAGCAGTTCTTC.

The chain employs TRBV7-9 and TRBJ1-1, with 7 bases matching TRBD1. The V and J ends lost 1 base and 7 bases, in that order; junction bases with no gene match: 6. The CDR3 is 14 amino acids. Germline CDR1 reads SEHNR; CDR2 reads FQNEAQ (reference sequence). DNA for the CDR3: TGTGCCAGCAGCTTAGGTGAGGCAGGGGGTGAAGCTTTCTTT. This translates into CASSLGEAGGEAFF.

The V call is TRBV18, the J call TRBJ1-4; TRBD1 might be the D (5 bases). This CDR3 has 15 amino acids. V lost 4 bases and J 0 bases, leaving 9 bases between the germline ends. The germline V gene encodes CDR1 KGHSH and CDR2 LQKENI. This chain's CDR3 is CASSLTASTNEKLFF. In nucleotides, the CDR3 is TGTGCCAGCTCACTGACAGCCTCAACTAATGAAAAACTGTTTTTT.

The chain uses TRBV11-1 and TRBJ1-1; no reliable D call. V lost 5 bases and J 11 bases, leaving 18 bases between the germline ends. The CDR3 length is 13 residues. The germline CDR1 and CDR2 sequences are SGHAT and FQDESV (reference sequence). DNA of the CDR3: TGTGCCAGCAGCCGCGACGACATTTCCTCGGCTTTCTTT. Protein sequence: CASSRDDISSAFF.

CDR3 sequence: CASSLAPGHNYEQYF. CDR3 in DNA: TGTGCCAGCAGTCTAGCCCCGGGACACAACTACGAGCAGTACTTC. V gene TRBV6-5 combines with J gene TRBJ2-7, with D possibly TRBD1 on 6 matching bases. Looked up from germline, CDR1 is MNHEY and CDR2 is SVGAGI. Trimming left V 5 bases short and J 3 bases short, with 17 bases between. This CDR3 contains 15 residues.

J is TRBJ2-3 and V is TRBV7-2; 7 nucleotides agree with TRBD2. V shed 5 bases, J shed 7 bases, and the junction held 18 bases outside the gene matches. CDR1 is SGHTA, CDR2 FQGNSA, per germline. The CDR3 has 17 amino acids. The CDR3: CASSPQLASGSGNTQYF. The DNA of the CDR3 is TGTGCCAGCAGCCCCCAGCTGGCTAGCGGAAGTGGGAATACGCAGTATTTT.

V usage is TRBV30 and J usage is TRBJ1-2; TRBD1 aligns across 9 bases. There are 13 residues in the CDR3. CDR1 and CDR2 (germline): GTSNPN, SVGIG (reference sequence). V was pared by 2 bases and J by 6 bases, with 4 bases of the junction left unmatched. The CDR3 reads CAWSKDRGDGYTF. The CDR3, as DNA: TGTGCCTGGAGTAAGGACAGGGGTGATGGCTACACCTTC.

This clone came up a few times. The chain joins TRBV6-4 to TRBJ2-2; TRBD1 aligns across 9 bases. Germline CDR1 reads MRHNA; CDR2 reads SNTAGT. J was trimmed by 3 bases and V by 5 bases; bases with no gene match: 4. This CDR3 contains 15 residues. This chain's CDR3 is CASSTGGADTGELFF. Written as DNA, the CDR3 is TGTGCCAGCAGTACAGGGGGCGCGGACACCGGGGAGCTGTTTTTT.